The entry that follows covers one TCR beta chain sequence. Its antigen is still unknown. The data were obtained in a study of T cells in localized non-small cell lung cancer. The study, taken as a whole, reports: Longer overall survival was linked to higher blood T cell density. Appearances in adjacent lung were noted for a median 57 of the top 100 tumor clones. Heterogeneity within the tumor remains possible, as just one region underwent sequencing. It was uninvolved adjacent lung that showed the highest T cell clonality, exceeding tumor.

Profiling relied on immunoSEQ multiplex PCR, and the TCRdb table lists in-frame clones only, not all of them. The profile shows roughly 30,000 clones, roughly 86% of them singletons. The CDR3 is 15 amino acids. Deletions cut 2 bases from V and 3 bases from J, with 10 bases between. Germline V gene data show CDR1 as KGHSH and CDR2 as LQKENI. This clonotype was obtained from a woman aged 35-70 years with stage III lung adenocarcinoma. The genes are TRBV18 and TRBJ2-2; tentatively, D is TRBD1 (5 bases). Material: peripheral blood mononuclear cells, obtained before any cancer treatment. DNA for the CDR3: TGTGCCAGCTCACCAGGGGCGCCGGACACCGGGGAGCTGTTTTTT. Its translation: CASSPGAPDTGELFF.